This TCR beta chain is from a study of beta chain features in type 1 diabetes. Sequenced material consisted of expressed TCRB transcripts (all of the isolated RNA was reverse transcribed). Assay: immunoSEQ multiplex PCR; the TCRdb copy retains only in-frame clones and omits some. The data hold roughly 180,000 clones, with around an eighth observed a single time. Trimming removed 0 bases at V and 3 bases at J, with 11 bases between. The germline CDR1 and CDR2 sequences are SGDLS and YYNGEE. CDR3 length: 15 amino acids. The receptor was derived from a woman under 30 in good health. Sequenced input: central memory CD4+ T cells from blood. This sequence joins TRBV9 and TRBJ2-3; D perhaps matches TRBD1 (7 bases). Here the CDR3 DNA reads TGTGCCAGCAGCGTAGAGACAGGGAGGACAGATACGCAGTATTTT. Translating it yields CASSVETGRTDTQYF.